These 14 T cell receptor beta chains were all obtained from the same sample, sequenced in a study of T cell responses to AZD1222 COVID-19 vaccine (dated by TCRdb to 2020 to 2022). The receptor library was made with the immunoSEQ multiplex PCR assay. TCRdb stores this immuneACCESS table with in-frame sequences only. Part of the clones is absent; in the studies checked, under half of the shortfall reflects unresolved V genes, and no reason is known for the rest. The sample table contains 18,000 or so clones; only one count was recorded for just under 90% of them. The ten largest clones represent roughly 9.4% of the sample. The time point label, as the study defines it: about 28 days (+/-7) after the second vaccine dose. Sequences were derived from peripheral blood, sampled 28 days after the second AZD1222 dose. The receptor source for this set is an adult who received the AZD1222 COVID-19 vaccine.

The DNA of the CDR3 is TGTGCCAGCAGCTTAATCCGGGGGAGAAATAATGAGCAGTTCTTC. Amino acid sequence: CASSLIRGRNNEQFF. This chain joins TRBV7-8 and TRBJ2-1; possible D gene TRBD2, 6 bases. This CDR3 has 15 amino acids. Germline V gives CDR1 SGHVS, CDR2 FQNEAQ. V was trimmed by 2 bases and J by 7 bases, leaving 15 bases between them.

This chain uses TRBV2 with TRBJ1-6; 7 nucleotides agree with TRBD1. CDR3 length: 15 amino acids. The germline CDR1 and CDR2 sequences are SNHLY and FYNNEI. With V trimmed by 10 bases and J by 7 bases, 13 bases remained unmatched. CDR3 in DNA: TGTGCCACGGGACCCCGGGACAGCCCAAATTCACCCCTCCACTTT. It specifies CATGPRDSPNSPLHF.

The CDR3 coding sequence is TGTGCCAGCAGCTTGAGTGGGGAAGAGACCCAGTACTTC. It codes for CASSLSGEETQYF. The chain couples TRBV5-6 to TRBJ2-5; D is uncertain. Germline CDR1 and CDR2: SGHDT and YYEEEE. The CDR3 has 13 amino acids. The V and J ends lost 1 base and 3 bases respectively, with 7 bases between them.

The V gene is TRBV24-1, the J gene TRBJ2-1; a possible D gene is TRBD1 (5 bases). V shed 8 bases and J shed 4 bases, with 14 bases lying between them. The CDR3 covers 14 residues. Looked up from germline, CDR1 is KGHDR and CDR2 is SFDVKD. Written as DNA, the CDR3 is TGTGCCACCAAAGGGGAAAGGGAATACAATGAGCAGTTCTTC. Translated: CATKGEREYNEQFF.

The chain uses TRBV27 and TRBJ1-6; 7 bases align to TRBD1. V lost 5 bases and J lost 7; bases outside the gene matches: 5. CDR1 and CDR2 from the germline V gene are MNHEY and SMNVEV (reference sequence). The CDR3 extends over 14 amino acids. CDR3 residues: CASSTQGGNSPLHF. CDR3 DNA: TGTGCCAGCAGTACACAAGGGGGCAATTCACCCCTCCACTTT.

J is TRBJ1-6 and V is TRBV6-5, with 7 bases matching TRBD1. CDR1 is MNHEY and CDR2 is SVGAGI in the germline V gene. Germline trimming cut 7 bases from V and 8 bases from J; bases unmatched to any gene: 11. The CDR3 totals 15 residues. The CDR3 DNA follows: TGTGCCAGCACCAGGAGACAGGGTTTGGATTCACCCCTCCACTTT. It codes for CASTRRQGLDSPLHF.

The chain's CDR3 is CASSLRTDSQNTEAFF. The CDR3 nucleotides read TGTGCCAGTAGCCTTCGAACGGACAGTCAAAACACTGAAGCTTTCTTT. The chain joins TRBV19 to TRBJ1-1; D is possibly TRBD1 (6 bases). Germline V gene lookup returns CDR1 LNHDA and CDR2 SQIVND (reference sequence). The CDR3 contains 16 residues. V lost 6 bases, J lost 2 bases, and 19 bases lay in between. The full variable domain, in which reference TRBV19 and TRBJ1-1 provide the parts outside the CDR3, is DGGITQSPKYLFRKEGQNVTLSCEQNLNHDAMYWYRQDPGQGLRLIYYSQIVNDFQKGDIAEGYSVSREKKESFPLTVTSAQKNPTAFYLCASSLRTDSQNTEAFFGQGTRLTVV.

The rearrangement uses TRBV19 and TRBJ1-3; a weak D match, TRBD1 (5 bases). Trimming pared 3 bases from V and 3 bases from J, leaving 15 bases between. The CDR3 runs to 16 residues. CDR1 and CDR2 (germline): LNHDA, SQIVND (reference sequence). The CDR3 here is CASSMEGISCGNTIYF. CDR3 DNA sequence: TGTGCCAGTAGTATGGAGGGGATAAGCTGTGGAAACACCATATATTTT.

The rearrangement uses TRBV2 and TRBJ2-7; unclear D gene. The CDR3 contains 12 residues. V lost 8 bases, J lost 2 bases, and 10 bases lay in between. Germline-derived CDR1 and CDR2 are SNHLY and FYNNEI. The CDR3 loop is CASSRQTYEQYF. CDR3 bases: TGTGCCAGCTCGCGCCAGACCTACGAGCAGTACTTC.

The chain recombines TRBV6-5 with TRBJ2-2; D gene uncertain. Germline CDR1 is MNHEY and CDR2 is SVGAGI. The CDR3 is 14 residues long. V dropped 2 bases and J dropped 6 bases, with 10 bases sitting between them. The CDR3 coding sequence is TGTGCCAGCAGTTACACTGTAGGCCCCGGGGAGCTGTTTTTT. Encoded protein: CASSYTVGPGELFF.

V gene TRBV3-1 (or the pseudogene TRBV3-2) combines with J gene TRBJ2-7; the D gene is possibly TRBD2 (6 bases). The CDR3 contains 15 residues. Trimming took 1 base from V and 4 from J, leaving 14 bases between them. In germline, CDR1 is LGHDT, CDR2 YNNKEL (reference sequence). The CDR3 is CASSQGVAVGYEQYF. The CDR3 DNA sequence: TGTGCCAGCAGCCAAGGTGTAGCGGTAGGGTACGAGCAGTACTTC.

V usage is TRBV9 and J usage is TRBJ2-1; tentatively, D is TRBD1 (6 bases). The CDR3 extends over 16 amino acids. Germline V gene sequence: CDR1 SGDLS, CDR2 YYNGEE. V was shortened by 4 bases and J by 5 bases, with 19 bases between the two germline ends. The chain's CDR3 is CASSFGTPRGNNEQFF. The CDR3 coding sequence is TGTGCCAGCAGCTTCGGAACCCCCAGGGGCAACAATGAGCAGTTCTTC.

The chain uses TRBV5-5 and TRBJ1-4; 9 bases agree with TRBD1. This CDR3 comprises 14 residues. The trim removed 1 base at V and 7 bases at J, leaving 2 bases unmatched. Germline assignment: CDR1 SGHKS and CDR2 YYEKEE (reference sequence). CDR3 sequence reads: CASSLRTGAEKLFF. CDR3 nucleotide sequence: TGTGCCAGCAGCTTGCGGACAGGGGCTGAAAAACTGTTTTTT.

The chain recombines TRBV5-4 with TRBJ2-3, with D possibly matching TRBD2 (5 bases). Germline CDR1 SGHNT, CDR2 YYREEE (reference sequence). Between the trimmed V and J ends, which lost 0 bases and 5 bases, there was a span of 7 bases. CDR3 size: 13 residues. In nucleotides, the CDR3 is TGTGCCAGCAGCTTGGAGCGGCTAGATACGCAGTATTTT. Its protein product is CASSLERLDTQYF.